Following are 5 T cell receptor beta chains from one sample sequenced in a study of cytomegalovirus exposure and HLA in healthy donors (dated by TCRdb to about 2017). The library was made by the immunoSEQ multiplex PCR assay. For the multiplex PCR, a mixture combining 60 forward primers for TCR Vbeta segments and 13 reverse primers for TCR Jbeta segments was used. As stored in TCRdb, this immuneACCESS dataset retains in-frame rearrangements with V and J assigned. A fraction of the clones does not appear; measured against another copy, unresolved V genes explain less than half of the discrepancy, and the remainder lacks a known reason. The sample table shows approximately 110,000 clones, and 15% are seen once. The ten biggest clones cover 1.9% of the sample. Material: PBMCs. Source of these receptors: a young woman in good health and CMV-seronegative.

This clone was found a few times. V and J are TRBV19 and TRBJ2-3, with 7 bases aligning to TRBD2. This CDR3 has 16 amino acids. The V gene's germline CDR1 is LNHDA and CDR2 SQIVND (reference sequence). Trimming removed 3 bases from V and 5 bases from J; junction bases left unmatched: 11. The DNA of the CDR3 is TGTGCCAGTAGTATTCAACGGCGGGGGAGGGAAGATACGCAGTATTTT. As protein: CASSIQRRGREDTQYF.

This chain joins TRBV18 and TRBJ2-7; weak D call: TRBD2 (6 bases). CDR1 is KGHSH and CDR2 is LQKENI in the germline V gene. The CDR3 is 13 amino acids. V gave up 1 base and J gave up 5 bases, with 9 bases separating them. CDR3 sequence (DNA): TGTGCCAGCTCACCACTGCCTAGCGACGAGCAGTACTTC. As protein: CASSPLPSDEQYF. Looking up the rest from reference TRBV18 and TRBJ2-7 gives the full variable domain: NAGVMQNPRHLVRRRGQEARLRCSPMKGHSHVYWYRQLPEEGLKFMVYLQKENIIDESGMPKERFSAEFPKEGPSILRIQQVVRGDSAAYFCASSPLPSDEQYFGPGTRLTVT.

The CDR3 bases are TGTGCCAGTAGCCCCCGTCGGGGGGAGGGATACGAGCAGTACTTC. Its translation: CASSPRRGEGYEQYF. J is TRBJ2-7 and V is TRBV19; 7 bases fit TRBD2. Germline V gives CDR1 LNHDA, CDR2 SQIVND (reference sequence). J was trimmed by 4 bases and V by 6 bases; bases with no gene match: 12. The CDR3 totals 15 residues.

This clone was found a few times. This sequence joins TRBV7-2 and TRBJ2-2; D is possibly TRBD2 (6 bases). CDR3 size: 15 residues. The ends were cut back, 2 bases at V and 2 bases at J, with 9 bases in the middle. CDR1 and CDR2 from the germline V gene are SGHTA and FQGNSA. The CDR3 DNA reads as TGTGCCAGCAGCTTAACGGGGGAAAACACCGGGGAGCTGTTTTTT. The encoded protein is CASSLTGENTGELFF.

The chain employs TRBV11-2 and TRBJ2-1, with 12 bases aligning to TRBD2. CDR3 size: 19 residues. V lost 1 base, J lost 1 base, and 8 bases stayed unmatched. Germline CDR1 is SGHAT and CDR2 is FQNNGV. CDR3 sequence (DNA): TGTGCCAGCAGCTTAGTTGGGTCTAGCGGGAGGGGATCCTACAATGAGCAGTTCTTC. Protein: CASSLVGSSGRGSYNEQFF.